Below, 31 T cell receptor beta chains from the same sample are listed, as sequenced in a study of identical twins. MiXCR, run by TCRdb on the 5' RACE reads, gives a single entry per CDR3 protein. The sample includes some 1,600,000 distinct CDR3 sequences, about 32% of them seen just once. The sequenced material came from cord blood. Receptors originate from a newborn girl in good health.

The rearrangement uses TRBV29-1 and TRBJ2-1; 10 bases map to TRBD2. V shed 4 bases and J 8 bases; nucleotides not matched to a gene: 8. Germline CDR1 reads SQVTM; CDR2 reads ANQGSEA. The CDR3 runs to 14 residues. CDR3 amino acids: CSVVRASGRDEQFF. DNA for the CDR3: TGCAGCGTTGTAAGGGCTAGCGGGAGAGATGAGCAGTTCTTC.

This clonotype was seen a few times. V gene TRBV7-2 combines with J gene TRBJ1-6; 8 nucleotides agree with TRBD1. Germline V gene lookup returns CDR1 SGHTA and CDR2 FQGNSA. This CDR3 region has 15 residues. With 3 bases clipped from V and 4 bases from J, the junction kept 2 bases outside the gene matches. CDR3 sequence: CASSFRDRYNSPLHF. Written as DNA, the CDR3 is TGTGCCAGCAGCTTTCGGGACAGGTATAATTCACCCCTCCACTTT.

The rearrangement joins TRBV28 to TRBJ1-1, with TRBD1 identical over 8 bases. The CDR3 is 15 residues long. V dropped 3 bases and J dropped 1; count of bases not matched to a gene: 4. Looked up from germline, CDR1 is MDHEN and CDR2 is SYDVKM. The DNA of the CDR3 is TGTGCCAGCAGTTTGGGGGACAGGCGGAACACTGAAGCTTTCTTT. It specifies CASSLGDRRNTEAFF.

This clonotype was observed at least ten times. This rearrangement joins TRBV10-3 to TRBJ2-3; D might be TRBD1 (6 bases). Germline V gives CDR1 ENHRY, CDR2 SYGVKD. Trimming removed 3 bases at V and 2 bases at J, with 18 bases between. This CDR3 spans 17 amino acids. The CDR3 is CAISDSRRQEITDTQYF. CDR3 in DNA: TGTGCCATCAGTGATTCACGCAGACAGGAGATCACAGATACGCAGTATTTT.

The V gene is TRBV7-9, the J gene TRBJ2-5; tentatively, D is TRBD1 or TRBD2 (5 bases each). CDR3 length: 17 amino acids. Trimming left V 3 bases short and J 5 bases short, with 22 bases between. In germline, CDR1 is SEHNR, CDR2 FQNEAQ (reference sequence). The CDR3 loop reads CASSLARQTRTGETQYF. Here the CDR3 DNA reads TGTGCCAGCAGCTTGGCAAGACAGACTCGGACGGGGGAGACCCAGTACTTC.

This clonotype was recorded many times. This chain connects TRBV12-3 or TRBV12-4 to TRBJ1-2; no firm D call. V was pared by 5 bases and J by 4 bases, with 8 bases between. The CDR3 spans 12 residues. This chain's CDR3 is CASSGDGYGYTF. The CDR3 DNA sequence: TGTGCCAGCAGTGGAGATGGCTATGGCTACACCTTC.

The chain is built from TRBV20-1 and TRBJ2-4; a weak D match, TRBD1 (6 bases). The DNA end is more similar to TRBJ2-7, so the J call may be wrong. Germline V lookup: CDR1 DFQATT, CDR2 SNEGSKA (reference sequence). The CDR3 sequence is 14 residues long. The CDR3 sequence is CSARVQGLSYEQYF. In nucleotides, the CDR3 is TGCAGTGCTAGAGTACAGGGTTTGTCCTACGAGCAGTACTTC.

The J gene is TRBJ2-1, the V gene TRBV7-2, with 8 bases lining up with TRBD2. CDR1 is SGHTA, CDR2 FQGNSA, per germline. This CDR3 is built from 16 residues. The V segment lost 4 bases and the J segment 0 bases; nucleotides outside the gene matches: 5. The CDR3 bases are TGTGCCAGCAGCTCCCAAGCGGGAGTCTCCTACAATGAGCAGTTCTTC. Its translation: CASSSQAGVSYNEQFF.

This chain connects TRBV20-1 to TRBJ1-5, with a possible D match to TRBD1 (5 bases). V gave up 6 bases and J gave up 2 bases, with 17 bases separating them. CDR3 length: 15 amino acids. Germline assignment: CDR1 DFQATT and CDR2 SNEGSKA (reference sequence). The CDR3 sequence is CSAGRANRGNQPQHF. The CDR3 DNA follows: TGCAGTGCAGGCAGGGCGAATAGAGGCAATCAGCCCCAGCATTTT.

The V gene is TRBV5-1, the J gene TRBJ1-2; D may be TRBD1 (6 bases). The CDR3 spans 11 residues. Germline V CDR1 and CDR2: SGHRS, YFSETQ. V was pared by 7 bases and J by 5 bases, with 9 bases between. This chain's CDR3 is CASGGQYGYTF. The CDR3 bases are TGCGCCAGCGGCGGACAGTATGGCTACACCTTC.

A few counts support this clonotype. The rearrangement links TRBV12-3 or TRBV12-4 to TRBJ2-7; 7 nucleotides line up with TRBD1. The junction had 6 bases not matched to a gene; V was cut back by 3 bases and J by 1 base. CDR3 length equals 15 residues. The CDR3 DNA follows: TGTGCCAGCAGTTTCACCGCACAGGGGTCCTACGAGCAGTACTTC. It codes for CASSFTAQGSYEQYF.

This sequence joins TRBV5-1 and TRBJ2-1; 8 positions match TRBD2. This CDR3 comprises 19 residues. V shed 3 bases, J shed 5 bases, and the junction held 19 bases outside the gene matches. Germline V gives CDR1 SGHRS, CDR2 YFSETQ. This chain's CDR3 is CASSSNPKPYSGKDNEQFF. The CDR3 DNA sequence: TGCGCCAGCAGCTCAAATCCTAAACCTTATAGCGGGAAAGACAATGAGCAGTTCTTC.

This clonotype was seen a few times. The chain uses TRBV7-2 and TRBJ2-7; TRBD2 matches 13 bases. This CDR3 region has 15 residues. V was pared by 5 bases and J by 7 bases, with 8 bases of the junction left unmatched. The germline CDR1 and CDR2 sequences are SGHTA and FQGNSA. In nucleotides, the CDR3 is TGTGCCAGCAGCCGAGAGACTAGCGGGAGGAAAGAGCAGTACTTC. Its protein is CASSRETSGRKEQYF. Full variable domain (outside the CDR3, taken from reference TRBV7-2 and TRBJ2-7): GAGVSQSPSNKVTEKGKDVELRCDPISGHTALYWYRQSLGQGLEFLIYFQGNSAPDKSGLPSDRFSAERTGGSVSTLTIQRTQQEDSAVYLCASSRETSGRKEQYFGPGTRLTVT.

This clonotype came up many times. The chain employs TRBV9 and TRBJ2-3; unclear D gene. Germline lookup yields CDR1 SGDLS and CDR2 YYNGEE. The V end was cut by 0 bases, the J end by 2 bases, with 7 bases between. The CDR3 is 14 residues long. The CDR3 reads CASSVGFFTDTQYF. CDR3 bases: TGTGCCAGCAGCGTAGGATTTTTCACAGATACGCAGTATTTT. The full variable domain, its missing parts supplied by reference TRBV9 and TRBJ2-3, is DSGVTQTPKHLITATGQRVTLRCSPRSGDLSVYWYQQSLDQGLQFLIQYYNGEERAKGNILERFSAQQFPDLHSELNLSSLELGDSALYFCASSVGFFTDTQYFGPGTRLTVL.

In this sample, this clonotype turned up many times. This chain joins TRBV6-5 and TRBJ2-3, with 9 nucleotides matching TRBD2. Germline V gives CDR1 MNHEY, CDR2 SVGAGI. The CDR3 totals 15 residues. V lost 2 bases, J lost 0 bases, and 0 bases stayed unmatched. CDR3 sequence reads: CASSYTSGSTDTQYF. The CDR3 region has the DNA TGTGCCAGCAGTTACACTAGCGGGAGCACAGATACGCAGTATTTT.

In regard to this clonotype: A much larger clonotype is one base distant, so this may be a read error. The chain combines TRBV4-1 with TRBJ2-3; 7 bases line up with TRBD1. J gave up 4 bases and V 0 bases, and 16 bases lay outside the gene matches. In germline, CDR1 is MGHRA, CDR2 YSYEKL. The CDR3 consists of 19 residues. Here the CDR3 reads CASSQDRSSQGVISDTQYF. In DNA form, the CDR3 reads TGCGCCAGCAGCCAAGATCGGTCGAGCCAGGGGGTGATATCAGATACGCAGTATTTT.

This clonotype showed up many times. This rearrangement joins TRBV11-1 to TRBJ2-1, with TRBD1 as a possible D gene (5 bases). Germline CDR1 is SGHAT and CDR2 is FQDESV (reference sequence). Deletions cut 2 bases from V and 2 bases from J, with 10 bases between. The CDR3 consists of 15 residues. CDR3 residues: CASSLTAGPYNEQFF. In DNA, the CDR3 is TGTGCCAGCAGCTTAACGGCAGGGCCCTACAATGAGCAGTTCTTC.

The rearrangement links TRBV20-1 to TRBJ2-7, with D possibly matching TRBD2 (6 bases). The ends were cut back, 1 base at V and 0 bases at J, with 22 bases in the middle. CDR3 length: 18 residues. Germline V CDR1 and CDR2: DFQATT, SNEGSKA (reference sequence). The CDR3 nucleotides read TGCAGTGCTAGAGTAAGGGTAGCGGAGCTCTTTTTCTCCTACGAGCAGTACTTC. As protein: CSARVRVAELFFSYEQYF.

This clonotype appeared once. The chain is built from TRBV20-1 and TRBJ2-3; possible D gene TRBD1, 6 bases. V lost 5 bases to trimming and J lost 2 bases, with 14 bases between them. Per the germline V gene, CDR1 is DFQATT and CDR2 is SNEGSKA (reference sequence). The CDR3 loop spans 14 amino acids. This chain's CDR3 is CSAPTGFATDTQYF. The CDR3 coding sequence is TGCAGTGCTCCTACAGGGTTCGCCACAGATACGCAGTATTTT.

The chain recombines TRBV12-3 or TRBV12-4 with TRBJ1-3; D is ambiguous. V lost 6 bases, J lost 2 bases, and 17 bases lay in between. This CDR3 is 16 amino acids long. The CDR3 DNA sequence: TGTGCCAGCAGCCCTCAGAGGCGGGGTACTGGAAACACCATATATTTT. Translating gives CASSPQRRGTGNTIYF.

This clonotype appeared many times. One end of the junction does not line up with germline, which may come from a read error. The CDR3 nucleotides are TGTGCCAGCAGTTTATCTAGCGGGAGAACAGATACGCAGTATTTT. Its protein is CASSLSSGRTDTQYF. The V gene is TRBV5-1, the J gene TRBJ2-3, with TRBD2 matching 10 bases. Germline V gives CDR1 SGHRS, CDR2 YFSETQ. This CDR3 has 15 amino acids. The whole variable domain, filled in from reference TRBV5-1 and TRBJ2-3, reads KAGVTQTPRYLIKTRGQQVTLSCSPISGHRSVSWYQQTPGQGLQFLFEYFSETQRNKGNFPGRFSGRQFSNSRSEMNVSTLELGDSALYLCASSLSSGRTDTQYFGPGTRLTVL.

The V gene is TRBV9, the J gene TRBJ2-1; D might be TRBD2 (6 bases). Trimming removed 6 bases at V and 2 bases at J, with 15 bases between. Germline-derived CDR1 and CDR2 are SGDLS and YYNGEE. There are 15 residues in the CDR3. CDR3 region: CASTATGSPYNEQFF. CDR3 DNA: TGTGCCAGCACCGCAACCGGGAGTCCCTACAATGAGCAGTTCTTC.

This clonotype was seen only a few times. V usage is TRBV25-1 and J usage is TRBJ1-1; D remains ambiguous. Germline V gives CDR1 MGHDK, CDR2 SYGVNS. The V end was cut by 6 bases, the J end by 6 bases, with 23 bases between. The CDR3 runs to 16 residues. The CDR3 DNA reads as TGTGCCAGCAGCCCTAAGAGGAGGCCCTCTCGCGCTGAAGCTTTCTTT. Translated, it gives CASSPKRRPSRAEAFF.

This clonotype was counted ten times or more. This rearrangement joins TRBV12-3 or TRBV12-4 to TRBJ2-7; 8 positions match TRBD1. Trimming cost V 6 bases and J 2 bases; bases outside gene matches: 6. CDR3 size: 14 residues. Here the CDR3 reads CASRPGTGPYEQYF. In DNA form, the CDR3 reads TGTGCCAGCAGGCCTGGGACAGGCCCCTACGAGCAGTACTTC.

This clonotype has a count of ten or more. V usage is TRBV7-9 and J usage is TRBJ1-2, with D uncertain. The V gene's germline CDR1 is SEHNR and CDR2 FQNEAQ (reference sequence). The CDR3 contains 11 residues. Trimming cost V 3 bases and J 8 bases, with 7 bases left between them. CDR3 DNA sequence: TGTGCCAGCAGCTTGACGGGGGGCTACACCTTC. It encodes CASSLTGGYTF.

The rearrangement uses TRBV7-8 and TRBJ2-1; 7 nucleotides align to TRBD2. V shed 1 base, J shed 3 bases, and the junction held 6 bases outside the gene matches. CDR3 size: 16 residues. CDR1 SGHVS and CDR2 FQNEAQ come from the germline V gene. CDR3 DNA sequence: TGTGCCAGCAGCTTAGTTGCGGGGACTATCTACAATGAGCAGTTCTTC. It yields the protein CASSLVAGTIYNEQFF.

There are a few counts of this clonotype. V usage is TRBV6-1 and J usage is TRBJ1-2; 7 bases fit TRBD1. This CDR3 comprises 17 residues. Germline V gene data show CDR1 as MNHNS and CDR2 as SASEGT. The J segment lost 0 bases and the V segment lost 6 bases, leaving 13 bases of the junction unmatched. CDR3: CASRTPGQLFTNYGYTF. DNA of the CDR3: TGTGCCAGCAGGACCCCGGGACAGCTTTTTACTAACTATGGCTACACCTTC.

The chain employs TRBV12-3 or TRBV12-4 and TRBJ2-1, with TRBD2 matching 14 bases. V trimming: 5 bases; J trimming: 4 bases; junction bases outside the gene matches: 10. This CDR3 region has 18 residues. CDR3 in amino acids: CASSNELRLAGGYNEQFF. CDR3 nucleotide sequence: TGTGCCAGCAGTAACGAACTACGACTAGCGGGAGGGTACAATGAGCAGTTCTTC.

V gene TRBV6-6 combines with J gene TRBJ1-5; a weak D match, TRBD1 (6 bases). CDR3 length: 15 amino acids. V shed 5 bases and J shed 6 bases, with 17 bases lying between them. The germline V gene has CDR1 MNHNY and CDR2 SVGAGI (reference sequence). For the CDR3, the DNA is TGTGCCAGCAGTGATCAAACAGGGAGGGGTCAGCCCCAGCATTTT. Residues: CASSDQTGRGQPQHF.

The chain couples TRBV28 to TRBJ2-4; possibly TRBD1 for D (5 bases). The CDR3 covers 16 residues. Deletions cut 6 bases from V and 0 bases from J, with 15 bases between. Germline V gene sequence: CDR1 MDHEN, CDR2 SYDVKM. The CDR3 sequence: CASRKSGPLAKNIQYF. The CDR3 DNA reads as TGTGCCAGCAGGAAGTCAGGGCCCCTAGCCAAAAACATTCAGTACTTC.

The DNA of the CDR3 is TGCAGTGGGGCGTCTAATGAGCAGTACTTC. Residues: CSGASNEQYF. The genes are TRBV20-1 and TRBJ2-5, with D unclear. This CDR3 is 10 amino acids long. Between the trimmed V and J ends, which lost 7 bases and 11 bases, there was a span of 14 bases. Looked up from germline, CDR1 is DFQATT and CDR2 is SNEGSKA (reference sequence).